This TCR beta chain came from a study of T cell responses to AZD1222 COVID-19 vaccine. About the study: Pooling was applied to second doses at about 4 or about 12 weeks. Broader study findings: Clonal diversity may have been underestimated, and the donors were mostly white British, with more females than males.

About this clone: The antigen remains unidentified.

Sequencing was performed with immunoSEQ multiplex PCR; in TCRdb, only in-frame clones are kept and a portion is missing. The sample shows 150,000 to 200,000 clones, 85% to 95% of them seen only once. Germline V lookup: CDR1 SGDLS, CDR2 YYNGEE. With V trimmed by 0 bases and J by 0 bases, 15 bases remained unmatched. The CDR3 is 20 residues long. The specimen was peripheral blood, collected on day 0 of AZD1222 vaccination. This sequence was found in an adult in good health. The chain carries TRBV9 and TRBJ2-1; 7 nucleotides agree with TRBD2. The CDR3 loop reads CASSVGTGGITATSYNEQFF. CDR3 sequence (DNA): TGTGCCAGCAGCGTAGGCACGGGAGGCATTACGGCGACCTCCTACAATGAGCAGTTCTTC. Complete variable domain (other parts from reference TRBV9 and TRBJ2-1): DSGVTQTPKHLITATGQRVTLRCSPRSGDLSVYWYQQSLDQGLQFLIQYYNGEERAKGNILERFSAQQFPDLHSELNLSSLELGDSALYFCASSVGTGGITATSYNEQFFGPGTRLTVL.